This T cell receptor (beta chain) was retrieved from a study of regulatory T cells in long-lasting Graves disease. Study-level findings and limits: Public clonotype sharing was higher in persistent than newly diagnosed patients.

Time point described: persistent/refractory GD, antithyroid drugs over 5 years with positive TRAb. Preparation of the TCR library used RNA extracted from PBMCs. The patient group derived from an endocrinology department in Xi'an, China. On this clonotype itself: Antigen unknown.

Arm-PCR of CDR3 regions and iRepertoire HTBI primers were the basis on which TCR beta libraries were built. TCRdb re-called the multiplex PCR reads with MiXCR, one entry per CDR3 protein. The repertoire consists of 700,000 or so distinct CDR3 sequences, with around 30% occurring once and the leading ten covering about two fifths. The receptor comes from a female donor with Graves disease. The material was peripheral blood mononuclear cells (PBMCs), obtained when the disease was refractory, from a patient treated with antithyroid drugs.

This chain's CDR3 is CASRRGTGGVGTEAFF. CDR3 nucleotides: TGTGCCAGCAGAAGGGGGACAGGGGGCGTAGGAACTGAAGCTTTCTTT. The gene calls are TRBV27 and TRBJ1-1; 12 nucleotides match TRBD1. In germline, CDR1 is MNHEY, CDR2 SMNVEV (reference sequence). The CDR3 loop spans 16 amino acids. Germline trimming cut 6 bases from V and 5 bases from J; bases unmatched to any gene: 10.